The present T cell receptor (beta chain) was sequenced within a study of blood T cells in healthy people across ages. Study-wide background: Through template switching, about one barcoded beta molecule was captured per two T cells, as measured in model experiments.

The study, taken as a whole, reports: It was held that the diversity estimates obtained from one million T cells were underestimates. Older age coincided with a roughly linear decline in TCR beta diversity per million T cells. Naive T cell percentage strongly correlated with TCR beta diversity.

Germline lookup yields CDR1 ENHRY and CDR2 SYGVKD. Trimming cost V 7 bases and J 9 bases; bases outside gene matches: 8. The CDR3 is 14 residues long. It was with a sample-barcoded 5' primer and a J-beta primer mix that a second PCR of about 7 to 12 cycles was run. TCRdb fed the 5' RACE reads into MiXCR, producing one record per CDR3 protein. The data contain 1.5 million or so distinct CDR3 sequences, around two fifths of them seen just once; the ten biggest clones take up around 8%. A note on this clonotype: Its antigen is not identified.

The sequence came from a young woman in good health. Sequences were obtained from blood. The chain has TRBV10-3 and TRBJ1-6, with TRBD1 matching over 8 bases. The CDR3, as DNA: TGTGCCATCACTAAACAGGGGGAAGGTTCACCCCTCCACTTT. This translates into CAITKQGEGSPLHF.